What follows are 25 T cell receptor beta chains derived from one specimen sequenced in a study of blood T cell repertoires in COVID-19. Sequenced by immunoSEQ multiplex PCR; TCRdb stores in-frame clones only, minus some. Of 270,000 or so clones in the sample, about nine tenths were seen once. Material for sequencing was peripheral blood. All receptors come from a woman in her 30s with COVID-19, enrolled during active disease.

V usage is TRBV5-4 and J usage is TRBJ2-1, with 7 bases lining up with TRBD1. V shed 3 bases, J shed 1 base, and the junction held 4 bases outside the gene matches. The V gene's germline CDR1 is SGHNT and CDR2 YYREEE (reference sequence). The CDR3 runs 15 residues. The CDR3 protein is CASSWAGGSYNEQFF. CDR3 coding DNA: TGTGCCAGCAGCTGGGCAGGGGGATCCTACAATGAGCAGTTCTTC.

V usage is TRBV4-1 and J usage is TRBJ2-6, with D possibly TRBD1 on 6 matching bases. Germline CDR1 and CDR2: MGHRA and YSYEKL. The CDR3 loop spans 17 amino acids. V was clipped by 2 bases and J by 1 base, with 12 bases between them. As DNA, the CDR3 is TGCGCCAGCAGCCAAACCTCTACAGGGTCTGGGGCCAACGTCCTGACTTTC. This codes for CASSQTSTGSGANVLTF.

The chain recombines TRBV19 with TRBJ2-1; 7 nucleotides agree with TRBD1. CDR3 length equals 13 residues. V gave up 6 bases and J gave up 8 bases; unmatched junction bases: 7. Germline V gene lookup returns CDR1 LNHDA and CDR2 SQIVND (reference sequence). This CDR3 reads CASSNRGSYEQFF. The CDR3, as DNA: TGTGCCAGTAGCAACAGGGGTTCCTATGAGCAGTTCTTC.

The chain combines TRBV14 with TRBJ1-2; TRBD1 might be the D (6 bases). The CDR3 has 14 amino acids. From germline, CDR1 is SGHDN and CDR2 FVKESK. The V end was cut by 0 bases, the J end by 6 bases, with 11 bases between. The CDR3 reads CASSQDQGLDGYTF. Written as DNA, the CDR3 is TGTGCCAGCAGCCAAGATCAGGGGCTGGATGGCTACACCTTC.

V usage is TRBV30 and J usage is TRBJ2-7, with D perhaps TRBD1 (6 bases). The CDR3 loop spans 14 amino acids. V was shortened by 5 bases and J by 0 bases, with 14 bases between the two germline ends. Germline V gene data show CDR1 as GTSNPN and CDR2 as SVGIG (reference sequence). The CDR3 is CAWQTGQYSYEQYF. Written as DNA, the CDR3 is TGTGCCTGGCAAACTGGACAGTACTCCTACGAGCAGTACTTC.

The chain has TRBV5-6 and TRBJ2-1, with 13 bases lining up with TRBD2. V trimming: 6 bases; J trimming: 10 bases; junction bases outside the gene matches: 4. This CDR3 has 13 residues. Looked up from germline, CDR1 is SGHDT and CDR2 is YYEEEE. CDR3 in DNA: TGTGCCAGCACGGGACTAGCGGGGACCGAGCAGTTCTTC. Residues: CASTGLAGTEQFF.

V usage is TRBV6-5 and J usage is TRBJ2-7, with TRBD1 matching over 7 bases. The CDR3 extends over 14 amino acids. J was trimmed by 3 bases and V by 5 bases; bases with no gene match: 7. Germline CDR1 MNHEY, CDR2 SVGAGI. The CDR3 coding sequence is TGTGCCAGCAGTCGACAGGGAGTTAACTACGAGCAGTACTTC. Translated, it gives CASSRQGVNYEQYF.

The chain links TRBV13 to TRBJ2-7, with 10 bases identical to TRBD2. CDR1 and CDR2 from the germline V gene are PRHDT and FYEKMQ (reference sequence). The CDR3 length is 14 residues. Trimming at V came to 6 bases and at J to 4 bases, leaving 6 bases not matched to a gene. The CDR3 sequence: CASRSGGAGYEQYF. The CDR3 coding sequence is TGTGCCAGCAGGAGCGGGGGGGCCGGATACGAGCAGTACTTC.

The chain combines TRBV7-9 with TRBJ1-4, with no clear D. V was clipped by 5 bases and J by 8 bases, with 9 bases between them. CDR1 SEHNR and CDR2 FQNEAQ come from the germline V gene (reference sequence). This CDR3 is built from 12 residues. Here the CDR3 DNA reads TGTGCCAGCAGCGCAGTCGAAGAAAAACTGTTTTTT. Translation: CASSAVEEKLFF.

This clone was detected a few times. The chain carries TRBV7-9 and TRBJ2-7; a possible D gene is TRBD2 (6 bases). The V end was cut by 3 bases, the J end by 9 bases, with 21 bases between. The CDR3 runs 15 residues. The germline V gene encodes CDR1 SEHNR and CDR2 FQNEAQ (reference sequence). The CDR3 nucleotides read TGTGCCAGCAGCTTGGGCGGGGCGCATCCGAGTCGGCAGTACTTC. It encodes CASSLGGAHPSRQYF. Combining the CDR3 with reference TRBV7-9 and TRBJ2-7 gives the whole variable domain DTGVSQNPRHKITKRGQNVTFRCDPISEHNRLYWYRQTLGQGPEFLTYFQNEAQLEKSRLLSDRFSAERPKGSFSTLEIQRTEQGDSAMYLCASSLGGAHPSRQYFGPGTRLTVT.

This clone was seen more than once but under ten times. The chain uses TRBV28 and TRBJ2-5; D uncertain. This CDR3 region has 13 residues. CDR1 and CDR2 from the germline V gene are MDHEN and SYDVKM. Trimming took off 6 bases at V and 1 base at J, with 9 bases between the two ends. CDR3 coding DNA: TGTGCCAGCAGGAGACACTCCCAAGAGACCCAGTACTTC. This gives the protein CASRRHSQETQYF.

This chain uses TRBV5-8 with TRBJ2-2, with 9 bases fitting TRBD1. CDR1 and CDR2 from the germline V gene are SGHTS and YDEGEE. V lost 0 bases to trimming and J lost 6 bases; unmatched junction nucleotides: 3. This CDR3 is 15 amino acids long. The CDR3 is CASSLGQGVPGELFF. In nucleotides, the CDR3 is TGTGCCAGCAGCTTGGGACAGGGGGTCCCCGGGGAGCTGTTTTTT.

The rearrangement joins TRBV24-1 to TRBJ1-2; D remains unclear. Germline V CDR1 and CDR2: KGHDR, SFDVKD. CDR3 length equals 14 residues. Trimming shortened V by 5 bases and J by 4 bases, and 13 bases separated the two germline ends. CDR3 sequence reads: CATSGSPSGYGYTF. The CDR3 DNA sequence: TGTGCCACCAGTGGGTCCCCCTCGGGCTATGGCTACACCTTC.

This clone was recorded a few times. V gene TRBV19 combines with J gene TRBJ1-6; D not resolved. The CDR3 contains 15 residues. The V gene lost 7 bases and the J gene lost 0 bases, with 10 bases spanning the gap. From germline, CDR1 is LNHDA and CDR2 SQIVND (reference sequence). CDR3 in amino acids: CASTKISSYNSPLHF. CDR3 DNA: TGTGCCAGTACCAAGATTAGCTCCTATAATTCACCCCTCCACTTT.

This chain joins TRBV10-3 and TRBJ1-2; 7 bases are shared with TRBD1. This CDR3 has 14 amino acids. Trimming cost V 9 bases and J 0 bases; bases outside gene matches: 7. Germline CDR1 ENHRY, CDR2 SYGVKD. CDR3: CAIRQGVANYGYTF. The CDR3 nucleotides read TGTGCCATTCGACAGGGAGTTGCTAACTATGGCTACACCTTC.

The chain combines TRBV6-8 with TRBJ1-5, with 8 bases fitting TRBD1. This CDR3 region has 18 residues. The V and J ends lost 6 bases and 2 bases, in that order; junction bases with no gene match: 15. Per germline, CDR1 MNHGY and CDR2 SAAAGT. Here the CDR3 reads CASRSPRAGGAGNQPQHF. Here the CDR3 DNA reads TGTGCCAGCAGGAGTCCGCGCGCAGGGGGCGCAGGCAATCAGCCCCAGCATTTT.

V gene TRBV29-1 combines with J gene TRBJ2-3; 8 bases fit TRBD2. Losses at the gene ends were 6 bases for V and 2 bases for J; bases not matched to a gene: 7. This CDR3 comprises 14 residues. Germline assignment: CDR1 SQVTM and CDR2 ANQGSEA. DNA for the CDR3: TGCAGCGTGGCCATAGCGGGGTTCACAGATACGCAGTATTTT. It specifies CSVAIAGFTDTQYF.

This chain connects TRBV11-2 to TRBJ1-2, with 7 nucleotides matching TRBD1. The CDR3 runs to 12 residues. Germline lookup yields CDR1 SGHAT and CDR2 FQNNGV. J was trimmed by 6 bases and V by 7 bases; bases with no gene match: 5. The CDR3: CASKGAWNGYTF. As DNA, the CDR3 is TGTGCCAGCAAGGGGGCATGGAATGGCTACACCTTC.

The genes are TRBV7-9 and TRBJ1-2; maybe TRBD1 (6 bases). V lost 3 bases, J lost 10 bases, and 12 bases lay in between. Germline-derived CDR1 and CDR2 are SEHNR and FQNEAQ (reference sequence). This CDR3 comprises 12 residues. In DNA, the CDR3 is TGTGCCAGCAGCTTGACAGGTCACGCCTACACCTTC. Encoded protein: CASSLTGHAYTF.

The chain couples TRBV7-9 to TRBJ1-1; no clear D gene. The germline V gene encodes CDR1 SEHNR and CDR2 FQNEAQ (reference sequence). The V end was cut by 4 bases, the J end by 6 bases, with 12 bases between. The CDR3 is made up of 13 amino acids. The CDR3: CASSSLGLSEAFF. For the CDR3, the DNA is TGTGCCAGCAGCTCCCTAGGTCTCTCTGAAGCTTTCTTT. The whole variable domain, remainder taken from reference TRBV7-9 and TRBJ1-1, is DTGVSQNPRHKITKRGQNVTFRCDPISEHNRLYWYRQTLGQGPEFLTYFQNEAQLEKSRLLSDRFSAERPKGSFSTLEIQRTEQGDSAMYLCASSSLGLSEAFFGQGTRLTVV.

V and J are TRBV11-2 and TRBJ2-7; a weak D match, TRBD1 (5 bases). Germline V gives CDR1 SGHAT, CDR2 FQNNGV. Trimming stripped 1 base from V and 5 bases from J, with 6 bases between. This CDR3 spans 12 amino acids. The DNA of the CDR3 is TGTGCCAGCAGCTTAGTCAGGGACGAGCAGTACTTC. This gives the protein CASSLVRDEQYF.

The rearrangement links TRBV30 to TRBJ1-1; tentatively, D is TRBD1 (5 bases). Germline V gene lookup returns CDR1 GTSNPN and CDR2 SVGIG (reference sequence). This CDR3 has 13 residues. Trimming cost V 1 base and J 1 base, with 7 bases left between them. CDR3 protein: CAWSAQGNTEAFF. CDR3 DNA: TGTGCCTGGAGTGCGCAGGGGAACACTGAAGCTTTCTTT.

This rearrangement joins TRBV6-2 or TRBV6-3 to TRBJ1-2; a possible D gene is TRBD1 (6 bases). In germline, CDR1 is MNHEY, CDR2 SVGEGT. Trimming took off 3 bases at V and 5 bases at J, with 16 bases between the two ends. CDR3 size: 15 residues. The CDR3 sequence: CASSYWTAWRYGYTF. CDR3 DNA: TGTGCCAGCAGTTATTGGACAGCCTGGAGGTATGGCTACACCTTC.

The gene calls are TRBV5-1 and TRBJ2-2, with D perhaps TRBD2 (7 bases). CDR1 SGHRS and CDR2 YFSETQ come from the germline V gene. CDR3 length equals 17 residues. V shed 3 bases and J shed 5 bases, with 20 bases lying between them. CDR3 protein: CASSSFRGARSTGELFF. CDR3 nucleotides: TGCGCCAGCAGCTCTTTCCGGGGGGCGCGGTCTACCGGGGAGCTGTTTTTT.

The gene calls are TRBV11-2 and TRBJ2-7, with D possibly being TRBD1 (5 bases). Germline CDR1 is SGHAT and CDR2 is FQNNGV. The ends were cut back, 4 bases at V and 3 bases at J, with 7 bases in the middle. This CDR3 comprises 12 residues. CDR3 DNA sequence: TGTGCCAGCAGCTACGACAGCTACGAGCAGTACTTC. Its protein product is CASSYDSYEQYF.